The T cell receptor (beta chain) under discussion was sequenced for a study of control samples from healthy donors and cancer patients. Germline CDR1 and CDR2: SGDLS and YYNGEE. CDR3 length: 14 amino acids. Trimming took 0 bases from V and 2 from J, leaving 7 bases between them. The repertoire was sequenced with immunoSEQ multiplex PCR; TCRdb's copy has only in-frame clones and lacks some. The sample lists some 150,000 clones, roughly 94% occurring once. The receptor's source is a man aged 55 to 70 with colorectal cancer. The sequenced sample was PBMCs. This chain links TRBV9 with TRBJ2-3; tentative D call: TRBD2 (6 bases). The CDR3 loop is CASSVGGLTDTQYF. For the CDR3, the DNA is TGTGCCAGCAGCGTAGGGGGACTCACAGATACGCAGTATTTT.